This T cell receptor (beta chain) was captured by sequencing in a study of Ad26.COV2.S vaccination and SARS-CoV-2 variants. The CDR3 spans 13 residues. The V gene's germline CDR1 is SGHRS and CDR2 YFSETQ. J was trimmed by 6 bases and V by 3 bases; bases with no gene match: 4. Treatment defined: approximately 18 received Ad26.COV2.S at low or high dose, single or two shots; 5 received placebo; per-sample allocation not given. At day 63 after the first vaccine or placebo injection, samples were drawn. Regarding the study as a whole: Possible underestimation of total T cell responses by the TCR breadth and depth analyses was noted.

This clone appeared a few times. What it binds is unknown. The repertoire was sequenced with immunoSEQ multiplex PCR; TCRdb's copy has only in-frame clones and lacks some. Of about 320,000 clones listed, just over 85% were seen once; the top ten hold 1.9%. The TCR was taken from a person aged 18 to 59 who received the Ad26.COV2.S COVID-19 vaccine or a placebo. The rearrangement uses TRBV5-1 and TRBJ1-2; 8 bases line up with TRBD1. This specimen was peripheral blood, taken in a trial of Ad26.COV2.S vaccine versus placebo. CDR3 loop: CASSSGQGDGYTF. Here the CDR3 DNA reads TGCGCCAGCAGCTCAGGACAGGGAGATGGCTACACCTTC.